These 17 T cell receptor beta chains came from one sample sequenced in a study of blood T cell repertoires in COVID-19. Method: immunoSEQ multiplex PCR; TCRdb's copy keeps in-frame clones and lacks some. The repertoire holds some 130,000 clones, with 84% as singletons. The source material was peripheral blood. Source of these receptors: a man aged 55-75 years with acute or convalescent COVID-19.

CDR3 nucleotide sequence: TGTGCTAGTGGGCCGGGACAGGGCAGAGGTAATGAAAAACTGTTTTTT. Translating gives CASGPGQGRGNEKLFF. The rearrangement uses TRBV12-5 and TRBJ1-4; 9 bases are shared with TRBD1. The CDR3 spans 16 residues. J gave up 4 bases and V 6 bases, and 9 bases lay outside the gene matches. Germline-derived CDR1 and CDR2 are LGHNT and FRNRAP.

V gene TRBV30 combines with J gene TRBJ2-3, with TRBD1 identical over 7 bases. Germline CDR1 is GTSNPN and CDR2 is SVGIG (reference sequence). There are 15 residues in the CDR3. The V gene end was trimmed by 5 bases and the J gene end by 2 bases; junction bases not matched to a gene: 10. For the CDR3, the DNA is TGTGCCTGGTCGAATCGGGACAGAAACACAGATACGCAGTATTTT. Protein sequence: CAWSNRDRNTDTQYF.

The chain uses TRBV9 and TRBJ2-2; a weak D match, TRBD2 (6 bases). V dropped 0 bases and J dropped 4 bases, with 10 bases sitting between them. In germline, CDR1 is SGDLS, CDR2 YYNGEE. CDR3 length: 15 residues. CDR3 region: CASSVAAGPTGELFF. CDR3 sequence (DNA): TGTGCCAGCAGCGTAGCGGCGGGGCCCACCGGGGAGCTGTTTTTT.

V usage is TRBV19 and J usage is TRBJ1-2, with D unresolved. CDR3 length equals 16 residues. CDR1 LNHDA and CDR2 SQIVND come from the germline V gene (reference sequence). Trimming shortened V by 7 bases and J by 2 bases, and 20 bases separated the two germline ends. CDR3 region: CASTEYGLQTNYGYTF. CDR3 nucleotides: TGTGCCAGTACCGAATACGGTCTACAGACGAACTATGGCTACACCTTC.

The gene calls are TRBV11-2 and TRBJ2-5; 8 bases are a match to TRBD2. V lost 3 bases, J lost 4 bases, and 19 bases stayed unmatched. Looked up from germline, CDR1 is SGHAT and CDR2 is FQNNGV. The CDR3 spans 19 residues. CDR3 residues: CASSFAFGRTGGYRETQYF. DNA for the CDR3: TGTGCCAGCAGCTTTGCCTTTGGTAGAACGGGGGGGTATCGAGAGACCCAGTACTTC.

This rearrangement joins TRBV5-1 to TRBJ1-5; 7 positions agree with TRBD1. V was pared by 0 bases and J by 4 bases, with 4 bases of the junction left unmatched. This CDR3 is built from 15 residues. In germline, CDR1 is SGHRS, CDR2 YFSETQ. The CDR3 sequence: CASSLDGTANQPQHF. CDR3 bases: TGCGCCAGCAGCTTGGACGGGACAGCTAATCAGCCCCAGCATTTT.

The rearrangement links TRBV14 to TRBJ2-2, with D perhaps matching TRBD2 (6 bases). CDR1 SGHDN and CDR2 FVKESK come from the germline V gene. The CDR3 totals 14 residues. V gave up 3 bases and J gave up 4 bases, with 9 bases separating them. Written as DNA, the CDR3 is TGTGCCAGCAGCCACGTGGGGGGCACCGGGGAGCTGTTTTTT. This encodes CASSHVGGTGELFF.

V usage is TRBV5-6 and J usage is TRBJ1-4, with 8 bases identical to TRBD1. This CDR3 has 17 residues. Trimming at V came to 4 bases and at J to 12 bases, leaving 20 bases not matched to a gene. The germline V gene encodes CDR1 SGHDT and CDR2 YYEEEE. The DNA for the CDR3 is TGTGCCAGCAGCCGAACAAGGGACAGGAGACGATTTGGTCAACTGTTTTTT. Residues: CASSRTRDRRRFGQLFF.

V and J are TRBV10-3 and TRBJ1-2, with D uncertain. This CDR3 is built from 13 residues. V was trimmed by 7 bases and J by 4 bases, leaving 13 bases between them. From germline, CDR1 is ENHRY and CDR2 SYGVKD. The CDR3 reads CAIKKEEPYGYTF. The CDR3 region has the DNA TGTGCCATCAAGAAAGAGGAGCCCTATGGCTACACCTTC.

The rearrangement uses TRBV5-1 and TRBJ2-7, with 7 bases lining up with TRBD2. This CDR3 comprises 13 residues. Germline lookup yields CDR1 SGHRS and CDR2 YFSETQ. V shed 1 base, J shed 5 bases, and the junction held 3 bases outside the gene matches. Written as DNA, the CDR3 is TGCGCCAGCAGCTTGCCGGGAGGCGACGAGCAGTACTTC. As protein: CASSLPGGDEQYF.

Written as DNA, the CDR3 is TGCGCCAGCAGCTTTATGCAGGGGCACATGTACAATGAGCAGTTCTTC. Amino acid sequence: CASSFMQGHMYNEQFF. The chain is built from TRBV5-1 and TRBJ2-1; possible D gene TRBD1, 6 bases. The CDR3 runs 16 residues. The V gene's germline CDR1 is SGHRS and CDR2 YFSETQ. V was shortened by 2 bases and J by 4 bases, with 16 bases between the two germline ends. The variable domain in full, completed from reference TRBV5-1 and TRBJ2-1, reads KAGVTQTPRYLIKTRGQQVTLSCSPISGHRSVSWYQQTPGQGLQFLFEYFSETQRNKGNFPGRFSGRQFSNSRSEMNVSTLELGDSALYLCASSFMQGHMYNEQFFGPGTRLTVL.

The chain carries TRBV6-5 and TRBJ2-1; 9 bases match TRBD2. Germline CDR1 is MNHEY and CDR2 is SVGAGI. The CDR3 extends over 14 amino acids. V shed 5 bases and J 10 bases; nucleotides not matched to a gene: 9. CDR3 sequence reads: CASSLIAGAGEQFF. The CDR3 coding sequence is TGTGCCAGCAGTCTAATAGCGGGAGCTGGCGAGCAGTTCTTC.

The V gene is TRBV11-2, the J gene TRBJ2-5; 13 bases are a match to TRBD2. Germline V gene sequence: CDR1 SGHAT, CDR2 FQNNGV. V lost 5 bases to trimming and J lost 5 bases; unmatched junction nucleotides: 11. The CDR3 is 17 amino acids. CDR3 in amino acids: CASSPGTSGIIGETQYF. DNA for the CDR3: TGTGCCAGCAGCCCCGGGACTAGCGGGATCATTGGTGAGACCCAGTACTTC.

V usage is TRBV7-3 and J usage is TRBJ1-4; no reliable D call. The germline gives CDR1 SGHTA, CDR2 FQGTGA. V was trimmed by 5 bases and J by 6 bases, leaving 10 bases between them. The CDR3 extends over 13 amino acids. CDR3 amino acids: CASSLRAHEKLFF. The CDR3 nucleotides read TGTGCCAGCAGCCTGAGGGCACATGAAAAACTGTTTTTT.

This rearrangement joins TRBV27 to TRBJ1-5, with D possibly being TRBD1 (6 bases). The CDR3 runs 13 residues. Germline CDR1 reads MNHEY; CDR2 reads SMNVEV (reference sequence). Trimming removed 6 bases at V and 5 bases at J, with 11 bases between. Here the CDR3 reads CASSSNRDQPQHF. CDR3 coding DNA: TGTGCCAGCAGCTCGAACAGGGATCAGCCCCAGCATTTT.

In this sample, this clone turned up once. V usage is TRBV9 and J usage is TRBJ2-3; maybe TRBD1 (6 bases). The CDR3 extends over 15 amino acids. The germline CDR1 and CDR2 sequences are SGDLS and YYNGEE. V dropped 0 bases and J dropped 3 bases, with 11 bases sitting between them. In nucleotides, the CDR3 is TGTGCCAGCAGCGTAGACACAGGGAGAACAGATACGCAGTATTTT. Amino acids: CASSVDTGRTDTQYF.

This clone was seen once. This chain's CDR3 is CASSATSGMGTDTQYF. The CDR3 DNA sequence: TGTGCCAGCAGTGCCACTAGCGGGATGGGCACAGATACGCAGTATTTT. V and J are TRBV6-1 and TRBJ2-3, with 10 bases identical to TRBD2. Germline V gene lookup returns CDR1 MNHNS and CDR2 SASEGT. CDR3 length equals 16 residues. The V and J ends lost 4 bases and 1 base, in that order; junction bases with no gene match: 5.